This T cell receptor (beta chain) was recorded in a study of T cell repertoires in cytomegalovirus infection. Study information: Public TCR beta signatures marked donors with CMV infection and the matching HLA.

The table lists this clonotype with a few counts. What it recognizes is unknown. General study points: Totalled public TCR beta family frequency picked out people who carried CMV plus the relevant HLA. Predominance within the ex vivo response was attributable to HLA-C-restricted CMV-specific TCR beta clonotypes.

Each CDR3 protein is one row after TCRdb ran MiXCR on the reads. The table shows some 180,000 distinct CDR3 sequences, with less than 9.5% occurring only once. The trim removed 0 bases at V and 7 bases at J, leaving 7 bases unmatched. Looked up from germline, CDR1 is SGHRS and CDR2 is YFSETQ. This CDR3 comprises 16 residues. The sample was PBMCs. The source of this sequence is a human donor in good health (CMV status not recorded). Some clones in this sample may be carry-over from other donors' samples. This chain joins TRBV5-1 and TRBJ1-6; 7 nucleotides align to TRBD1. Here the CDR3 reads CASSLAGQVDNSPLHF. The CDR3 DNA reads TGCGCCAGCAGCTTGGCCGGACAGGTAGACAATTCACCCCTCCACTTT. Filled out from reference TRBV5-1 and TRBJ1-6, the complete variable domain reads KAGVTQTPRYLIKTRGQQVTLSCSPISGHRSVSWYQQTPGQGLQFLFEYFSETQRNKGNFPGRFSGRQFSNSRSEMNVSTLELGDSALYLCASSLAGQVDNSPLHFGNGTRLTVT.